Following are 11 T cell receptor beta chains from one sample sequenced in a study of T cell responses to AZD1222 COVID-19 vaccine. Only in-frame clones appear in the TCRdb table, and some are missing; sequencing was by immunoSEQ multiplex PCR. The repertoire holds about 110,000 clones, with approximately 90% as singletons. The material was peripheral blood, obtained 28 days after the second AZD1222 dose. The receptors stem from an adult who received the AZD1222 COVID-19 vaccine.

The gene calls are TRBV24-1 and TRBJ1-2; D is unclear. The CDR3 runs 15 residues. Trimming removed 7 bases at V and 8 bases at J, with 22 bases between. Germline CDR1 is KGHDR and CDR2 is SFDVKD. Here the CDR3 reads CATRGLGEGPEGYTF. The CDR3 DNA reads TGTGCCACCAGGGGGTTAGGTGAAGGTCCGGAAGGCTACACCTTC.

This chain uses TRBV9 with TRBJ1-1, with a weak D call TRBD1 (6 bases). Germline loops: CDR1 SGDLS, CDR2 YYNGEE. CDR3 length equals 17 residues. V shed 4 bases and J shed 3 bases, with 22 bases lying between them. CDR3 region: CASSTLGGQVWDTEAFF. DNA for the CDR3: TGTGCCAGCAGCACTCTAGGGGGGCAGGTCTGGGACACTGAAGCTTTCTTT.

This rearrangement joins TRBV7-3 to TRBJ1-2; D remains unclear. The germline V gene has CDR1 SGHTA and CDR2 FQGTGA. The germline V and J ends were trimmed by 5 bases and 7 bases, with 14 bases remaining between them. The CDR3 spans 13 residues. DNA for the CDR3: TGTGCCAGCAGCATGGAAGAGGGTTTTGGCTACACCTTC. Its translation is CASSMEEGFGYTF.

This rearrangement joins TRBV4-1 to TRBJ1-1; the D gene is possibly TRBD1 (6 bases). V dropped 2 bases and J dropped 1 base, with 8 bases sitting between them. Germline CDR1 MGHRA, CDR2 YSYEKL. This CDR3 comprises 14 residues. The CDR3 here is CASSQRGANTEAFF. The DNA for the CDR3 is TGCGCCAGCAGCCAACGGGGGGCGAACACTGAAGCTTTCTTT.

J is TRBJ2-7 and V is TRBV6-1; 9 bases are a match to TRBD1. V was clipped by 0 bases and J by 7 bases; unmatched bases: 7. CDR1 and CDR2 (germline): MNHNS, SASEGT. There are 15 residues in the CDR3. CDR3 protein: CASSEAVGQGREQYF. CDR3 nucleotide sequence: TGTGCCAGCAGTGAAGCAGTAGGACAGGGGAGGGAGCAGTACTTC.

The chain recombines TRBV10-3 with TRBJ1-1; D remains ambiguous. The CDR3 extends over 11 amino acids. In germline, CDR1 is ENHRY, CDR2 SYGVKD. V lost 6 bases, J lost 10 bases, and 12 bases lay in between. DNA of the CDR3: TGTGCCATCAGGGTCGGTTGGGGAGCTTTCTTT. Translated: CAIRVGWGAFF.

CDR3 sequence reads: CAWTGPGELFF. In DNA, the CDR3 is TGTGCCTGGACTGGTCCGGGGGAGCTGTTTTTT. This sequence joins TRBV30 and TRBJ2-2, with D uncertain. Germline V gives CDR1 GTSNPN, CDR2 SVGIG (reference sequence). CDR3 length: 11 residues. V was pared by 4 bases and J by 8 bases, with 8 bases between.

The chain combines TRBV3-1 (or the pseudogene TRBV3-2) with TRBJ1-6, with D possibly matching TRBD1 (6 bases). This CDR3 has 14 residues. Germline CDR1 is LGHDT and CDR2 is YNNKEL (reference sequence). Trimming took 2 bases from V and 6 from J, leaving 8 bases between them. The CDR3 is CASSQQGRNSPLHF. The CDR3 DNA is TGTGCCAGCAGCCAACAGGGGCGTAATTCACCCCTCCACTTT.

This clone occurred once. J is TRBJ2-3 and V is TRBV27, with TRBD2 identical over 9 bases. CDR1 MNHEY and CDR2 SMNVEV come from the germline V gene (reference sequence). The V gene end was trimmed by 6 bases and the J gene end by 1 base; junction bases not matched to a gene: 8. The CDR3 totals 16 residues. Here the CDR3 reads CASRRLAGGGTDTQYF. Written as DNA, the CDR3 is TGTGCCAGCAGGCGACTCGCGGGGGGGGGCACAGATACGCAGTATTTT.

This chain uses TRBV6-5 with TRBJ2-7; D gene uncertain. The CDR3 has 15 amino acids. V lost 7 bases and J lost 2, with 18 bases in between. The germline V gene has CDR1 MNHEY and CDR2 SVGAGI. CDR3 sequence reads: CASTPGSAQTYEQYF. The CDR3 bases are TGTGCCAGCACTCCCGGAAGCGCGCAAACCTACGAGCAGTACTTC.

V gene TRBV2 combines with J gene TRBJ1-2; a possible D gene is TRBD1 (5 bases). This CDR3 has 13 amino acids. Trimming took off 4 bases at V and 8 bases at J, with 14 bases between the two ends. Germline CDR1 SNHLY, CDR2 FYNNEI. The CDR3 here is CASSVQGEGGYTF. The CDR3 DNA sequence: TGTGCCAGCAGTGTCCAGGGTGAGGGGGGCTACACCTTC.